The sequence of this T cell receptor (beta chain) was determined in a study of T-cell reconstitution after alpha-beta-depleted transplantation in children. Overall study results and limits: There were some patients whose high TCRbeta diversity at day 60 came from surviving recipient T cells and thymic progenitors. Alpha-beta T cells about two months after transplant reportedly derived from several hundred expanded graft clones. Newly generated T cells supplied most T-cell counts and diversity one year post-transplant.

Unique molecular identifiers were incorporated into the prepared TCRbeta library. Each CDR3 protein is one row after TCRdb ran MiXCR on the PCR reads. The table has around 300,000 distinct CDR3 sequences, around a tenth seen once; the top ten hold less than 8%. This clonotype came up many times. Its target is not known. The sequenced sample was PBMCs, obtained before TCRalphabeta/CD19-depleted stem cell transplant. The receptor was isolated from a boy under three years old with acute myeloid leukemia, due to receive a stem cell transplant.

The CDR3 coding sequence is TGCAGTGCTAGAGCTCCATTGGATGAGCAGTTCTTC. Its translation is CSARAPLDEQFF. The rearrangement joins TRBV20-1 to TRBJ2-1; no reliable D call. The CDR3 totals 12 residues. Trimming shortened V by 1 base and J by 8 bases, and 9 bases separated the two germline ends. The germline gives CDR1 DFQATT, CDR2 SNEGSKA (reference sequence).